The present T cell receptor (beta chain) was sequenced within a study of T-cell reconstitution after alpha-beta-depleted transplantation in children. Notes on the study in general: Recipient T cells and thymic progenitors that survived were the source of the high TCRbeta diversity seen at day 60 in some patients.

The TCRbeta library incorporated unique molecular identifiers. TCRdb ran MiXCR on the PCR reads and lists one entry per CDR3 protein. The sample lists 250,000 to 400,000 distinct CDR3 sequences; about a quarter were seen once. This clonotype occurred a few times. Its target is not known. V lost 3 bases, J lost 4 bases, and 6 bases stayed unmatched. This CDR3 is built from 14 residues. Germline CDR1 reads SGHRS; CDR2 reads YFSETQ. The sample consisted of PBMCs, mostly from graft donor cells, taken 180 days after TCRalphabeta/CD19-depleted stem cell transplant. The source is a male patient younger than 18 who had a stem cell transplant for acute lymphoblastic leukemia, so the T cells may come from the graft donor. This chain uses TRBV5-1 with TRBJ2-5; 7 bases align to TRBD1. The CDR3 DNA follows: TGCGCCAGCAGCTCCAGGACAGGAACAGAGACCCAGTACTTC. It codes for CASSSRTGTETQYF. Full variable domain (rest looked up from reference TRBV5-1 and TRBJ2-5): KAGVTQTPRYLIKTRGQQVTLSCSPISGHRSVSWYQQTPGQGLQFLFEYFSETQRNKGNFPGRFSGRQFSNSRSEMNVSTLELGDSALYLCASSSRTGTETQYFGPGTRLLVL.